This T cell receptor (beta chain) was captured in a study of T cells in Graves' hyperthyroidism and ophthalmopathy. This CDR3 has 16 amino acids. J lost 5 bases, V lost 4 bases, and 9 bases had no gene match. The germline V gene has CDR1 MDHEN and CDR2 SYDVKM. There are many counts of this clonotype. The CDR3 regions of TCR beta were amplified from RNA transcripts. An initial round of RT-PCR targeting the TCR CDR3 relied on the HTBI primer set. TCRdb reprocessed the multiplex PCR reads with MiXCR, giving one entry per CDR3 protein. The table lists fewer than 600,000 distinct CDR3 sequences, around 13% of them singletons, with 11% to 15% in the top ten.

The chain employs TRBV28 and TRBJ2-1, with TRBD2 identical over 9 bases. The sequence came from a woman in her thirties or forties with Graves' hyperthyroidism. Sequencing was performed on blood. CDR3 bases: TGTGCCAGCAGTTCTCTTAGCGGGAGAATCAACAATGAGCAGTTCTTC. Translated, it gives CASSSLSGRINNEQFF.